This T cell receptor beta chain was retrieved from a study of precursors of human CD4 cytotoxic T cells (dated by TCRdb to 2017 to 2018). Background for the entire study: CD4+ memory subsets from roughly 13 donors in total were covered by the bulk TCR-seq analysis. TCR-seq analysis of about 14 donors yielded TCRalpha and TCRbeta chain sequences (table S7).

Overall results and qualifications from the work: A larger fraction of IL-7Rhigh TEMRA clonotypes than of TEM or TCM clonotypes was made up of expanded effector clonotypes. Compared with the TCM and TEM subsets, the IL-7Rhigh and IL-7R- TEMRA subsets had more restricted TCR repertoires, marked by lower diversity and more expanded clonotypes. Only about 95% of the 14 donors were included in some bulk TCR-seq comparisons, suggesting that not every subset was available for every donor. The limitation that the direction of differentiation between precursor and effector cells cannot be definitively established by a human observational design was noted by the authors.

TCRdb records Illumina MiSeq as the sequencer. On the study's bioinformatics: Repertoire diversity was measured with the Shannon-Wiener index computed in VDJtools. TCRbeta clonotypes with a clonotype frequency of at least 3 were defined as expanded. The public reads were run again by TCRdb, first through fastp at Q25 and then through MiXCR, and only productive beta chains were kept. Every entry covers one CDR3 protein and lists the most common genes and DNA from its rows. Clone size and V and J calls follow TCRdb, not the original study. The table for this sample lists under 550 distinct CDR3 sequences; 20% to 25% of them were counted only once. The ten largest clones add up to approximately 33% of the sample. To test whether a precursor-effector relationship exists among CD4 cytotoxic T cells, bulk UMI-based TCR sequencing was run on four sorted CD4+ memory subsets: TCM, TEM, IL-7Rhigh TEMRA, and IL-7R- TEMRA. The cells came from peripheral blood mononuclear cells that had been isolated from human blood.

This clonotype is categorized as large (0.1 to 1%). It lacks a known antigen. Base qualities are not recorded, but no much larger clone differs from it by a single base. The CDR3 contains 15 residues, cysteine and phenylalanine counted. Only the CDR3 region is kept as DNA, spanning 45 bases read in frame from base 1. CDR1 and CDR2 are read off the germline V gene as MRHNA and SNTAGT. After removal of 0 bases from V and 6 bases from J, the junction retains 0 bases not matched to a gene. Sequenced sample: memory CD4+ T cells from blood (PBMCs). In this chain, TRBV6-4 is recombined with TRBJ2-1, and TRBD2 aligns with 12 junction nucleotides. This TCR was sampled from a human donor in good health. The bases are TGTGCCAGCAGTGACTCGACTAGCGGGAGCAATGAGCAGTTCTTC. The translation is CASSDSTSGSNEQFF.